These T cell receptor beta chains were read from a single sample in a study of vaccination and CD4 T cells after COVID-19. TCRdb reanalysed the PCR reads using MiXCR and keeps one entry per CDR3 protein. This table holds around 28,000 distinct CDR3 sequences, 50% to 65% found once. The source was CD4+ T cells from blood, collected about 7 months after SARS-CoV-2 vaccination. These receptors originate from a human donor who had recovered from COVID-19. Each CDR3 is given with its conserved first and last residue. Each record gives: D gene, V gene, clone size, J gene, CDR3 DNA, CDR3 protein. The D gene is left open where the match is weak. Size values are once, few and many counts, or a class for expanded clones, and some rows have none.

d_call: .
v_call: TRBV20-1
clone_size: .
j_call: TRBJ2-7
cdr3_nt: TGCAGTGCTTCGGGCTTTAATTACGAGCAGTACTTC
cdr3_aa: CSASGFNYEQYF

d_call: .
v_call: TRBV25-1
clone_size: .
j_call: TRBJ1-6
cdr3_nt: TGTGCCAGCAGTCGGGCCGAGAATTCACCCCTCCACTTT
cdr3_aa: CASSRAENSPLHF

d_call: .
v_call: TRBV6-1
clone_size: .
j_call: TRBJ1-5
cdr3_nt: TGTGCCAGCAGCCCCGTTGGCCTGTCTGGCAATCAGCCCCAGCATTTT
cdr3_aa: CASSPVGLSGNQPQHF

d_call: .
v_call: TRBV6-5
clone_size: .
j_call: TRBJ2-7
cdr3_nt: TGTGCCAGCAGTTACTCGTTATCCTCCTACGAGCAGTACTTC
cdr3_aa: CASSYSLSSYEQYF

d_call: .
v_call: TRBV10-3
clone_size: .
j_call: TRBJ2-5
cdr3_nt: TGTGCCATCAGTGATAAACTAGGAAAAGAGACCCAGTACTTC
cdr3_aa: CAISDKLGKETQYF

d_call: .
v_call: TRBV20-1
clone_size: .
j_call: TRBJ1-6
cdr3_nt: TGCAGTGCTAGACGACCCCGAGCAGGGCCACCTTATAATTCACCCCTCCACTTT
cdr3_aa: CSARRPRAGPPYNSPLHF

d_call: .
v_call: TRBV28
clone_size: .
j_call: TRBJ2-4
cdr3_nt: TGTGCCAGCAGCGACTCGAGACCACAGCTAGCCAAAAACATTCAGTACTTC
cdr3_aa: CASSDSRPQLAKNIQYF

d_call: TRBD1
v_call: TRBV19
clone_size: few
j_call: TRBJ2-7
cdr3_nt: TGTGCCAGTAGTACCCTTTTGACAGGGTCCTACGAGCAGTACTTC
cdr3_aa: CASSTLLTGSYEQYF

d_call: .
v_call: TRBV20-1
clone_size: .
j_call: TRBJ1-6
cdr3_nt: TGCAGTGCAGGGGAGTTCACCTATAATTCACCCCTCCACTTT
cdr3_aa: CSAGEFTYNSPLHF

d_call: .
v_call: TRBV15
clone_size: .
j_call: TRBJ2-7
cdr3_nt: TGTGCCACCAGCAGAGGGTATGGCGAGCAGTACTTC
cdr3_aa: CATSRGYGEQYF

d_call: TRBD1
v_call: TRBV6-2/TRBV6-3
clone_size: .
j_call: TRBJ1-1
cdr3_nt: TGTGCCAGCTCCTCCGGCGGGACAGGGATGAACACTGAAGCTTTCTTT
cdr3_aa: CASSSGGTGMNTEAFF

d_call: .
v_call: TRBV5-4
clone_size: .
j_call: TRBJ2-5
cdr3_nt: TGTGCCAGCAGCTTGAGGGGACGAGAGACCCAGTACTTC
cdr3_aa: CASSLRGRETQYF

d_call: .
v_call: TRBV7-2
clone_size: .
j_call: TRBJ2-3
cdr3_nt: TGTGCCAGCAGCTTATTCTTCCAGGGCTCCGGATGGACGCAGTATTTT
cdr3_aa: CASSLFFQGSGWTQYF

d_call: TRBD2
v_call: TRBV19
clone_size: once
j_call: TRBJ2-1
cdr3_nt: TGTGCCAGTAAACTCGGGACTAGCGGGACCTACAATGAGCAGTTCTTC
cdr3_aa: CASKLGTSGTYNEQFF

d_call: .
v_call: TRBV6-1
clone_size: few
j_call: TRBJ2-1
cdr3_nt: TGTGCCAGCAGTGAGACTAGGCTCTATGAGCAGTTCTTC
cdr3_aa: CASSETRLYEQFF

d_call: .
v_call: TRBV24-1
clone_size: .
j_call: TRBJ2-5
cdr3_nt: TGTGCCACCAGTGATTTGCCCCCCCGGTCTGAGACCCAGTACTTC
cdr3_aa: CATSDLPPRSETQYF

d_call: TRBD2
v_call: TRBV6-6
clone_size: .
j_call: TRBJ2-7
cdr3_nt: TGTGCCAGCAGTCCACTAGCGGCTACCTCCTACGAGCAGTACTTC
cdr3_aa: CASSPLAATSYEQYF

d_call: .
v_call: TRBV21-1
clone_size: .
j_call: TRBJ1-2
cdr3_nt: TGTGCCAGCAGCAACCGACACGGGGACTATGGCTACACCTTC
cdr3_aa: CASSNRHGDYGYTF